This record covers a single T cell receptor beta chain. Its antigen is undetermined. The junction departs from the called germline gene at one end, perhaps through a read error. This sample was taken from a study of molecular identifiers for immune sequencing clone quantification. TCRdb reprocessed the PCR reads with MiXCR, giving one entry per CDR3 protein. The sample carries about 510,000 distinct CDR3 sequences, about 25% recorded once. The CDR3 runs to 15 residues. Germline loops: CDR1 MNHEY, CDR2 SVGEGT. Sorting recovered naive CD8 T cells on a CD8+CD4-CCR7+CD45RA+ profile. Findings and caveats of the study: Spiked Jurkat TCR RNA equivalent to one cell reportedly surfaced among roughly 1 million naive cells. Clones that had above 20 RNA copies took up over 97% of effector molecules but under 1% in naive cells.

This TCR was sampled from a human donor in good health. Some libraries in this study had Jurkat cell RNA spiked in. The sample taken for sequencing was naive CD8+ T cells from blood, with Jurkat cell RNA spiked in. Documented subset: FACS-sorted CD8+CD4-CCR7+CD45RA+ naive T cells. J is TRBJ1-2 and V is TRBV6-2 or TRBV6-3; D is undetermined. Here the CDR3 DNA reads TGTGCCAGCGGTTACGGACCCAGCCCTTTCTATGGCTACACCTTC. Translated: CASGYGPSPFYGYTF.